The clone carrying this T cell receptor (beta chain) came up once. Its antigen is not identified. Unmatched junction bases numbered 7, after V lost 3 bases and J lost 3 bases. CDR3 length: 15 residues. The germline gives CDR1 GTSNPN, CDR2 SVGIG (reference sequence). The protocol was immunoSEQ multiplex PCR, while the TCRdb copy is restricted to in-frame clones and leaves out a portion. Of about 70,000 clones in the sample, roughly 89% were seen once. This sample is part of a study of OX40 agonist ivuxolimab in advanced cancers. Broader study findings: Near-lowest levels of clonal expansion characterized partial responders at 0.1-3.0 mg/kg.

This sequence originates from an adult with an advanced solid tumor such as melanoma, head and neck, liver or kidney cancer. The chain couples TRBV30 to TRBJ2-1; 8 nucleotides line up with TRBD2. Sequences were derived from CD4+ or CD8+ T cells sorted from blood, sampled in a trial of the OX40 agonist ivuxolimab. CDR3 residues: CAWSDTSGVYNEQFF. In DNA form, the CDR3 reads TGTGCCTGGAGCGACACTAGCGGAGTCTACAATGAGCAGTTCTTC.